The rows below give T cell receptor beta chains drawn from one sample of a study of cytotoxic CD8 clonotypes in ibrutinib-treated CLL. Sequencing was performed with immunoSEQ multiplex PCR; in TCRdb, only in-frame clones are kept and a portion is missing. The sample lists over 100,000 clones, approximately 85% seen once, with roughly 1.9% in the top ten. The sequencing here drew on PBMCs, taken after 24 months of ibrutinib treatment. The receptors originated from a human donor with chronic lymphocytic leukemia. CDR3s include the opening cysteine and the closing phenylalanine or tryptophan. D genes are given only for firm matches. Rows may omit the clone size; those that give it use once, few, many or a size class.

>-|TRBV7-3|TRBJ2-3|TRBD2
TGTGCCAGCAGCTTAAGGCTAGCGGGGGGTGGCACAGATACGCAGTATTTT
CASSLRLAGGGTDTQYF
>-|TRBV29-1|TRBJ1-2|-
TGCAGCGTTGTACATAACTATGGCTACACCTTC
CSVVHNYGYTF
>-|TRBV27|TRBJ1-1|-
TGTGCCAGTTTTAGGGCCACCCGTGAAGCTTTCTTT
CASFRATREAFF
>-|TRBV28|TRBJ1-1|-
TGTGCCAGCATAGAACAGGGAGCGAGGAACACTGAAGCTTTCTTT
CASIEQGARNTEAFF
>once|TRBV9|TRBJ2-1|TRBD2
TGTGCCAGCAGCCCACAATCCGGGACTAGCGGTAATGAGCAGTTCTTC
CASSPQSGTSGNEQFF
>-|TRBV5-4|TRBJ2-3|-
TGTGCCAGCAGCTTGGATGCGGGGAGCACAGATACGCAGTATTTT
CASSLDAGSTDTQYF
>-|TRBV5-4|TRBJ1-4|TRBD1
TGTGCCAGCAGCTTGGCGGGGACAGGGATTGGGGAAAAACTGTTTTTT
CASSLAGTGIGEKLFF
>-|TRBV7-9|TRBJ2-4|-
TGTGCCAGCAGCTTAGGGGACAAGTCTCCCTCTCTAGCCAAAAACATTCAGTACTTC
CASSLGDKSPSLAKNIQYF
>-|TRBV5-6|TRBJ1-2|-
TGTGCCAGCAGCCTTGGACCGAGTGGCTACACCTTC
CASSLGPSGYTF
>few|TRBV11-2|TRBJ1-5|-
TGTGCCAGCAGCTCCAGGGAGGGCAATCAGCCCCAGCATTTT
CASSSREGNQPQHF
>few|TRBV28|TRBJ1-1|TRBD1
TGTGCCAGCAGTCCCTTAGGACAGGGGAACACTGAAGCTTTCTTT
CASSPLGQGNTEAFF
>-|TRBV28|TRBJ2-7|-
TGTGCCAGCAGTTTACACAGGGCCTCCTACGAGCAGTACTTC
CASSLHRASYEQYF
>once|TRBV7-2|TRBJ2-1|-
TGTGCCAGCAGCTTCGGGGACTCCTACAATGAGCAGTTCTTC
CASSFGDSYNEQFF
>-|TRBV6-5|TRBJ1-2|-
TGTGCCAGCAGCCCCGACAGAAACTATGGCTACACCTTC
CASSPDRNYGYTF
>-|TRBV18|TRBJ2-3|TRBD2
TGTGCCAGCTCACCACTTCAACTAGCGGGTAGTACAGATACGCAGTATTTT
CASSPLQLAGSTDTQYF
>few|TRBV29-1|TRBJ2-5|-
TGCAGCGTTGAAGGCAGGTCTTACGGGACCCAGTACTTC
CSVEGRSYGTQYF
>once|TRBV5-1|TRBJ2-5|-
TGCGCCAGCAGCTTACGAGAGACCCAGTACTTC
CASSLRETQYF
>-|TRBV27|TRBJ2-1|TRBD2
TGTGCCAGCAGTTTGTCATTGCTAGCGGGAGCGAGCTCCTACAATGAGCAGTTCTTC
CASSLSLLAGASSYNEQFF
>-|TRBV30|TRBJ1-2|-
TGTGCCTGGGGACATGGTGGCCTTGGCTACACCTTC
CAWGHGGLGYTF
>-|TRBV5-8|TRBJ1-3|-
TGTGCCAGCAGCTTGGTCGACAGCGGAAACACCATATATTTT
CASSLVDSGNTIYF
>-|TRBV19|TRBJ2-7|-
TGTGCCAGTAGTACCTCCCCGGGGGCCGACTACGAGCAGTACTTC
CASSTSPGADYEQYF
>-|TRBV4-1|TRBJ2-2|TRBD2
TGCGCCAGCAGCCAAGGGGCCCTAGCGGGGACGAACACCGGGGAGCTGTTTTTT
CASSQGALAGTNTGELFF
>-|TRBV29-1|TRBJ1-2|TRBD1
TGCAGCGTTGAAAACAGGGGAAGCCTCAATAATGGCTACACCTTC
CSVENRGSLNNGYTF
>-|TRBV5-1|TRBJ2-7|-
TGCGCCAGCAGCCCGGGCCTGGGCACCGCCCAAAAGTCCTACGAGCAGTACTTC
CASSPGLGTAQKSYEQYF
>-|TRBV27|TRBJ2-7|-
TGTGCCAGCAGGATGGTAGCGGCCAGAAGATCCTACGAGCAGTACTTC
CASRMVAARRSYEQYF
>-|TRBV20-1|TRBJ1-2|TRBD1
TGCAGTGCCAGGGACAGCGTCGGCTACACCTTC
CSARDSVGYTF
>-|TRBV9|TRBJ1-3|-
TGTGCCAGCAGCACTTGGGATTCCACCATATATTTT
CASSTWDSTIYF
>-|TRBV10-3|TRBJ1-5|TRBD1
TGTGCCTCCTCAGGGGGGGATCAGCCCCAGCATTTT
CASSGGDQPQHF
>-|TRBV6-1|TRBJ2-7|-
TGTGCCAGCAGTGTTTCCTACGAGGTAACCTACGAGCAGTACTTC
CASSVSYEVTYEQYF
>-|TRBV15|TRBJ2-4|TRBD1
TGTGCCACCAGCGGTCCACAGGGGGCCAAAAACATTCAGTACTTC
CATSGPQGAKNIQYF
>-|TRBV2|TRBJ2-5|-
TGTGCCAGCAGTGAGTTGGAGACCCAGTACTTC
CASSELETQYF
>-|TRBV4-1|TRBJ2-3|-
TGCGCCAGCAGCCCCGGATCAGCGGTAGATACGCAGTATTTT
CASSPGSAVDTQYF
>-|TRBV7-6|TRBJ2-5|-
TGTGCCAGCAGCTTAGACTACCGGGGTCAAGAGACCCAGTACTTC
CASSLDYRGQETQYF
>few|TRBV28|TRBJ1-6|-
TGTGCCAGCAGCCCAGCTCATAATTCACCCCTCCACTTT
CASSPAHNSPLHF
>-|TRBV14|TRBJ1-1|-
TGTGCCAGCAGCCGGCAGGGCCAAGCTTTCTTT
CASSRQGQAFF